This record looks at one T cell receptor (beta chain) sequence and its context. This receptor's antigen is unknown. Within one base of it there is no much larger clone, and no base qualities were kept. A constant-region primer and ProtoScript II reverse transcriptase were used to reverse-transcribe TCRbeta-specific cDNA from roughly 500 ng total RNA. The TCRbeta libraries were prepared through three rounds of nested multiplex PCR following a slightly modified ARM-PCR procedure. Each of the first two PCR rounds ran for around 10 cycles using multiplex TRBV1-TRBV30 forward primers together with a Cbeta reverse primer. A final 25-cycle PCR with Deep VentR polymerase added sample barcodes and Illumina adapters. Before sequencing, amplicons of 200-500 bp were gel-purified using a QIAquick gel extraction kit. The TCRbeta amplicons were sequenced with 250-bp paired-end reads on an Illumina HiSeq 2500. Per the authors' processing: Reads were quality-trimmed with Trimmomatic v0.33, and paired reads were merged with FLASH v1.2.11 to recover full CDR3 sequences. V, D and J germline segments were assigned to the rearranged TCRbeta sequences by MiGEC v1.2.1b. Clonotype statistics and Shannon-Wiener diversity indices were calculated with VDJtools v1.0.0. To cut down on sampling bias, every analysis after diversity analysis relied on just the 250 most abundant clonotypes from each sample. The public reads were quality trimmed at Q25 with fastp and then assembled into clones with MiXCR by TCRdb, keeping productive beta chains. Under each unique CDR3 protein, matching rows form one entry showing the most common genes and DNA. The V and J calls come from TCRdb's annotation, not from the publication. The sample table shows almost 200,000 distinct CDR3 sequences, and roughly 61% are seen once. The ten largest clones represent roughly 6.4% of the sample.

Including cysteine and phenylalanine, the CDR3 has 14 amino acids. Kept here is only the CDR3 DNA, which spans 42 bases and is read in frame from base 1. Trimming costs V 0 bases and J 1 base, and their ends lie 6 bases apart. The germline V gene yields MDHEN for CDR1 and SYDVKM for CDR2. This specimen belongs to a study of tumor-infiltrating lymphocytes in primary liver carcinoma (dated by TCRdb to the late 2010s). Describing the broader study: Between late 2015 and March 2016, about five patients in China with histopathologically diagnosed primary liver carcinoma had their tumors surgically resected. Reproducibility between technical replicate repertoires was high, with correlation coefficients above 0.95 and mean shared-clone rates roughly 0.87. Of the five patients, three men and two women aged 30 to 69 years, four had hepatocellular carcinoma and one had combined HCC and intrahepatic cholangiocarcinoma. TCRbeta repertoire sequencing, expression microarrays and whole-exome sequencing were combined in the study across five regions of each liver tumor, with adjacent normal tissue and blood also included. A total of 35 specimens from 5 patients went through TCRbeta repertoire sequencing, namely 25 tumor regions, 5 adjacent noncancerous liver tissues and 5 peripheral blood samples. The five patients had tumors of stage T1-T3 N0M0, with maximum diameters ranging from about 4 to 11 cm. Samples yielded roughly 3.65 to 7.5 million productive TCRbeta reads; read depth did not differ significantly between tissue types.

General conclusions and limits of the study: Repertoire overlap was found to be higher between tumor regions (mean approximately 35%) than between tumor-adjacent (17%) or tumor-blood (about 14%) pairs, consistent with antigen-driven expansion. Only the TCR beta chain was sequenced, which likely underestimates true repertoire diversity because unpaired alpha chains were not captured. Only a few patients were included in the study, and the authors note that the findings should be validated in a larger study. Comparison of CD4+ and CD8+ T cell repertoires was precluded by the use of bulk unsorted samples. A significantly larger repertoire fraction was made up by the top 250 clones in tumors than in blood (p = 0.039).

TRIzol reagent was used to extract blood RNA from unsorted whole blood, while the DNeasy Blood & Tissue kit provided the germline DNA. At the time of sampling, the patients had chronic HBV infection and had not received any treatment. Before surgery, 4 to 5 milliliters of peripheral blood were collected into K2EDTA tubes. Sequenced input: peripheral blood. The chain links TRBV28 with TRBJ1-1; the D gene identity is not certain. The source of this sequence is a woman aged 60-70 years with primary liver carcinoma and hepatitis B virus infection. The CDR3 reads as follows: CASSLWRQNTEAFF. Here is the DNA: TGTGCCAGCAGTTTATGGAGACAGAACACTGAAGCTTTCTTT. Beyond the CDR3, the reference TRBV28 and TRBJ1-1 genes provide the residues; the full variable domain reads: DVKVTQSSRYLVKRTGEKVFLECVQDMDHENMFWYRQDPGLGLRLIYFSYDVKMKEKGDIPEGYSVSREKKERFSLILESASTNQTSMYLCASSLWRQNTEAFFGQGTRLTVV.